The 32 T cell receptor beta chains presented below share a single source sample, sequenced in a study of blood T cell repertoires in COVID-19 (dated by TCRdb to the early 2020s). Preparation of the library involved the immunoSEQ multiplex PCR assay. TCRdb holds this immuneACCESS table with in-frame rearrangements only. Some clones are missing; in checked studies, unresolved V genes explain under half, and the rest has no known cause. This sample lists a few hundred thousand clones; approximately 90% were detected once. The biggest ten clones account for 6.3% of the sample. Material for sequencing was peripheral blood. All receptors derive from a woman between 50 and 59 years old with COVID-19, enrolled during active disease.

This clone appeared a single time. The rearrangement joins TRBV18 to TRBJ2-7; D may be TRBD2 (5 bases). CDR3 size: 14 residues. Germline V gene sequence: CDR1 KGHSH, CDR2 LQKENI. The V end was cut by 3 bases, the J end by 0 bases, with 9 bases between. The CDR3, as DNA: TGTGCCAGCTCACCCGGACGGGGCTCCTACGAGCAGTACTTC. As protein: CASSPGRGSYEQYF.

This clone was detected a few times. The CDR3 spells CASSSGTALNTEAFF. Written as DNA, the CDR3 is TGTGCCAGCAGCTCAGGGACAGCCCTGAACACTGAAGCTTTCTTT. The V gene is TRBV14, the J gene TRBJ1-1, with TRBD1 identical over 7 bases. The CDR3 is 15 amino acids. Germline V gives CDR1 SGHDN, CDR2 FVKESK. J was trimmed by 0 bases and V by 5 bases; bases with no gene match: 6. The whole variable domain, filled in from reference TRBV14 and TRBJ1-1, reads EAGVTQFPSHSVIEKGQTVTLRCDPISGHDNLYWYRRVMGKEIKFLLHFVKESKQDESGMPNNRFLAERTGGTYSTLKVQPAELEDSGVYFCASSSGTALNTEAFFGQGTRLTVV.

The gene calls are TRBV27 and TRBJ1-1, with D tentatively TRBD1 (6 bases). This CDR3 has 14 residues. CDR1 MNHEY and CDR2 SMNVEV come from the germline V gene (reference sequence). V dropped 6 bases and J dropped 3 bases, with 14 bases sitting between them. Here the CDR3 DNA reads TGTGCCAGCAGCCACCAGGGGCGGGACACTGAAGCTTTCTTT. As protein: CASSHQGRDTEAFF.

This chain joins TRBV6-2 or TRBV6-3 and TRBJ2-7; TRBD1 agrees at 9 bases. Losses at the gene ends were 6 bases for V and 3 bases for J; bases not matched to a gene: 6. The CDR3 is 14 amino acids. From germline, CDR1 is MNHEY and CDR2 SVGEGT. In DNA form, the CDR3 reads TGTGCCAGCAGCGGACAGGGGAGAGGCTACGAGCAGTACTTC. It encodes CASSGQGRGYEQYF.

The chain has TRBV13 and TRBJ1-5; 7 positions agree with TRBD1. V shed 6 bases, J shed 5 bases, and the junction held 10 bases outside the gene matches. In germline, CDR1 is PRHDT, CDR2 FYEKMQ (reference sequence). The CDR3 contains 15 residues. CDR3 DNA: TGTGCCAGCAGTCGACAGGGCGGGGGGGATCAGCCCCAGCATTTT. Translating gives CASSRQGGGDQPQHF.

The J gene is TRBJ2-2, the V gene TRBV4-1; D is undetermined. Germline lookup yields CDR1 MGHRA and CDR2 YSYEKL. The V end was cut by 3 bases, the J end by 4 bases, with 18 bases between. This CDR3 contains 17 residues. The CDR3 DNA is TGCGCCAGCAGCCAGGCAGAAAAAGCGTCGGGCACCGGGGAGCTGTTTTTT. This translates into CASSQAEKASGTGELFF.

The chain uses TRBV7-5 and TRBJ2-2; whether TRBD2, the table's D call, matches the DNA was not checked. TRBV7-5 is classified as a pseudogene. The CDR3 length is 13 residues. CDR3 sequence: CARSCSGPGELFF. The CDR3 bases are TGTGCCAGAAGCTGCAGCGGGCCCGGGGAGCTGTTTTTT.

V is TRBV25-1 and J is TRBJ2-4; the D gene is possibly TRBD1 (5 bases). In germline, CDR1 is MGHDK, CDR2 SYGVNS. The V end lost 4 bases, the J end lost 0 bases, and 16 bases lay between the germline ends. The CDR3 has 17 residues. The CDR3 here is CASSGVDSTLAKNIQYF. CDR3 in DNA: TGTGCCAGCAGTGGGGTAGACAGTACCTTAGCCAAAAACATTCAGTACTTC.

The genes are TRBV27 and TRBJ2-3, with D possibly TRBD2 on 6 matching bases. The germline CDR1 and CDR2 sequences are MNHEY and SMNVEV (reference sequence). Trimming stripped 0 bases from V and 2 bases from J, with 12 bases between. The CDR3 extends over 16 amino acids. The CDR3 sequence is CASSLSGGRYTDTQYF. The CDR3 DNA follows: TGTGCCAGCAGTTTATCGGGAGGCCGCTACACAGATACGCAGTATTTT.

J is TRBJ1-4 and V is TRBV5-1; TRBD1 is a possible D gene (5 bases). This CDR3 has 15 amino acids. Trimming cost V 5 bases and J 3 bases, with 14 bases left between them. CDR1 is SGHRS and CDR2 is YFSETQ in the germline V gene. The CDR3 DNA is TGCGCCAGCAGACGAGAGACAGCCCCTAATGAAAAACTGTTTTTT. Its protein is CASRRETAPNEKLFF. The variable domain in full, completed from reference TRBV5-1 and TRBJ1-4, reads KAGVTQTPRYLIKTRGQQVTLSCSPISGHRSVSWYQQTPGQGLQFLFEYFSETQRNKGNFPGRFSGRQFSNSRSEMNVSTLELGDSALYLCASRRETAPNEKLFFGSGTQLSVL.

For this clone: The sample has other DNA sequences that encode this CDR3 too. The J gene is TRBJ2-3, the V gene TRBV3-1 (or the pseudogene TRBV3-2); unclear D gene. Germline CDR1 LGHDT, CDR2 YNNKEL (reference sequence). CDR3 length equals 13 residues. V lost 1 base to trimming and J lost 2 bases, with 4 bases between them. As DNA, the CDR3 is TGTGCCAGCAGCCAAGCTTCCACAGATACGCAGTATTTT. It is translated as CASSQASTDTQYF.

The chain carries TRBV4-3 and TRBJ2-7; 8 positions agree with TRBD1. The length of the CDR3 is 14 residues. Germline CDR1 reads LGHNA; CDR2 reads YSLEER. V lost 0 bases and J lost 2; bases outside the gene matches: 0. As DNA, the CDR3 is TGCGCCAGCAGCCAAGAGGGACAGGCCTACGAGCAGTACTTC. As protein: CASSQEGQAYEQYF.

J is TRBJ1-1 and V is TRBV19; tentative D call: TRBD1 (5 bases). Trimming removed 3 bases from V and 0 bases from J, with 11 bases in between. Germline V gene sequence: CDR1 LNHDA, CDR2 SQIVND (reference sequence). This CDR3 is built from 15 residues. CDR3 loop: CASSILDTMNTEAFF. CDR3 bases: TGTGCCAGTAGTATTTTGGACACAATGAACACTGAAGCTTTCTTT. The variable domain in full, with the rest retrieved from reference TRBV19 and TRBJ1-1, is DGGITQSPKYLFRKEGQNVTLSCEQNLNHDAMYWYRQDPGQGLRLIYYSQIVNDFQKGDIAEGYSVSREKKESFPLTVTSAQKNPTAFYLCASSILDTMNTEAFFGQGTRLTVV.

This clone was picked up one time. This chain joins TRBV30 and TRBJ2-3, with 9 nucleotides matching TRBD2. Germline CDR1 and CDR2: GTSNPN and SVGIG (reference sequence). This CDR3 comprises 17 residues. Unmatched junction bases numbered 9, after V lost 0 bases and J lost 2 bases. CDR3 in amino acids: CAWSVSGGRGNTDTQYF. CDR3 bases: TGTGCCTGGAGTGTAAGCGGGGGGCGGGGAAACACAGATACGCAGTATTTT. Full variable domain (remainder filled in from reference TRBV30 and TRBJ2-3): SQTIHQWPATLVQPVGSPLSLECTVEGTSNPNLYWYRQAAGRGLQLLFYSVGIGQISSEVPQNLSASRPQDRQFILSSKKLLLSDSGFYLCAWSVSGGRGNTDTQYFGPGTRLTVL.

This clone was seen a handful of times. V is TRBV5-4 and J is TRBJ1-6, with TRBD1 identical over 8 bases. The junction had 0 bases not matched to a gene; V was cut back by 3 bases and J by 4 bases. CDR3 size: 14 residues. Germline CDR1 SGHNT, CDR2 YYREEE (reference sequence). In nucleotides, the CDR3 is TGTGCCAGCAGCTGGACAGGGTATAATTCACCCCTCCACTTT. Amino acid sequence: CASSWTGYNSPLHF.

This sequence joins TRBV19 and TRBJ2-1; D possibly corresponds to TRBD1 (5 bases). Looked up from germline, CDR1 is LNHDA and CDR2 is SQIVND (reference sequence). V shed 4 bases and J shed 4 bases, with 14 bases lying between them. The CDR3 loop spans 15 amino acids. In DNA form, the CDR3 reads TGTGCCAGTAGTAGGTCGAACCCAGGGTACAATGAGCAGTTCTTC. This sequence encodes CASSRSNPGYNEQFF.

J is TRBJ2-1 and V is TRBV9; D might be TRBD1 (6 bases). CDR1 is SGDLS, CDR2 YYNGEE, per germline. The germline V and J ends were trimmed by 0 bases and 6 bases, with 19 bases remaining between them. The CDR3 length is 17 residues. The CDR3 DNA reads TGTGCCAGCAGCGTAGAGTTAGGGGGAGTAAGCTTCAATGAGCAGTTCTTC. Protein product: CASSVELGGVSFNEQFF.

The chain combines TRBV29-1 with TRBJ2-1; no reliable D call. This CDR3 spans 15 amino acids. The ends were cut back, 3 bases at V and 4 bases at J, with 16 bases in the middle. The germline V gene has CDR1 SQVTM and CDR2 ANQGSEA. The CDR3 nucleotides read TGCAGCGTTGATCACGGTAGCCTCGGTTACAATGAGCAGTTCTTC. Translating gives CSVDHGSLGYNEQFF.

V and J are TRBV6-5 and TRBJ2-6, with unresolved D. The CDR3 is 15 amino acids. CDR1 MNHEY and CDR2 SVGAGI come from the germline V gene. V was pared by 0 bases and J by 0 bases, with 3 bases between. CDR3 DNA sequence: TGTGCCAGCAGTTACTCGAGCTCTGGGGCCAACGTCCTGACTTTC. It is translated as CASSYSSSGANVLTF.

This chain uses TRBV4-2 with TRBJ1-1, with D unclear. Looked up from germline, CDR1 is LGHNA and CDR2 is YNFKEQ. This CDR3 has 13 residues. V was trimmed by 1 base and J by 8 bases, leaving 11 bases between them. The CDR3 region is CASSQVVRSEAFF. The CDR3 region has the DNA TGTGCCAGCAGCCAAGTAGTGAGGTCCGAAGCTTTCTTT.

This chain links TRBV5-1 with TRBJ1-1, with no clear D. Trimming cost V 4 bases and J 0 bases, with 4 bases left between them. Germline CDR1 reads SGHRS; CDR2 reads YFSETQ. The CDR3 runs 12 residues. CDR3 region: CASSSMNTEAFF. The CDR3 nucleotides are TGCGCCAGCAGCAGCATGAACACTGAAGCTTTCTTT. The complete variable domain, with remaining parts taken from reference TRBV5-1 and TRBJ1-1, reads KAGVTQTPRYLIKTRGQQVTLSCSPISGHRSVSWYQQTPGQGLQFLFEYFSETQRNKGNFPGRFSGRQFSNSRSEMNVSTLELGDSALYLCASSSMNTEAFFGQGTRLTVV.

This clone turned up a few times. The V call is TRBV5-1, the J call TRBJ2-5, with D possibly being TRBD2 (5 bases). V was pared by 4 bases and J by 5 bases, with 24 bases between. The V gene's germline CDR1 is SGHRS and CDR2 YFSETQ. This CDR3 is built from 17 residues. This CDR3 is CASSPPVKDGIGETQYF. CDR3 nucleotides: TGCGCCAGCAGCCCGCCGGTAAAGGACGGGATAGGGGAGACCCAGTACTTC.

This sequence joins TRBV19 and TRBJ1-5; a weak D match, TRBD1 (6 bases). The germline CDR1 and CDR2 sequences are LNHDA and SQIVND (reference sequence). With 1 base removed from V and 7 bases from J, the gap between germline ends came to 23 bases. CDR3 length equals 18 residues. The chain's CDR3 is CASSIGQGQQTWGQPQHF. CDR3 coding DNA: TGTGCCAGTAGTATAGGTCAGGGGCAGCAGACTTGGGGGCAGCCCCAGCATTTT.

This clone was observed once. The chain has TRBV19 and TRBJ2-2; 7 bases agree with TRBD2. Per germline, CDR1 LNHDA and CDR2 SQIVND (reference sequence). CDR3 length: 16 amino acids. J was trimmed by 6 bases and V by 7 bases; bases with no gene match: 14. The CDR3, as DNA: TGTGCCAGTATAGGCCTAGCGGTCTCTCCGGCCGGGGAGCTGTTTTTT. This translates into CASIGLAVSPAGELFF.

The chain employs TRBV4-3 and TRBJ2-1, with D perhaps TRBD2 (6 bases). The V gene's germline CDR1 is LGHNA and CDR2 YSLEER. V lost 2 bases and J 0 bases, leaving 8 bases between the germline ends. The CDR3 spans 15 residues. The CDR3 region has the DNA TGCGCCAGCAGCCAAACTAGCAGCTCCTACAATGAGCAGTTCTTC. As protein: CASSQTSSSYNEQFF.

The rearrangement uses TRBV13 and TRBJ2-7; 14 bases fit TRBD2. Germline values: CDR1 PRHDT, CDR2 FYEKMQ (reference sequence). V lost 6 bases, J lost 4 bases, and 2 bases stayed unmatched. The CDR3 is 14 residues long. CDR3 bases: TGTGCCAGCAGGACTAGCGGGAGGGATTACGAGCAGTACTTC. Translation gives CASRTSGRDYEQYF.

V and J are TRBV6-6 and TRBJ2-7; 8 positions match TRBD2. Germline lookup yields CDR1 MNHNY and CDR2 SVGAGI (reference sequence). CDR3 length: 16 residues. The V gene end was trimmed by 2 bases and the J gene end by 4 bases; junction bases not matched to a gene: 10. Written as DNA, the CDR3 is TGTGCCAGCAGTTACCCGAGTAGGACGGGGGGGTACGAGCAGTACTTC. Protein product: CASSYPSRTGGYEQYF.

The chain carries TRBV19 and TRBJ2-7; 14 bases are a match to TRBD2. Trimming at V came to 4 bases and at J to 4 bases, leaving 9 bases not matched to a gene. The CDR3 has 17 amino acids. The germline gives CDR1 LNHDA, CDR2 SQIVND (reference sequence). CDR3: CASSTSPGLAGAYEQYF. The CDR3 coding sequence is TGTGCCAGTAGTACCTCCCCGGGACTAGCGGGAGCTTACGAGCAGTACTTC.

The chain joins TRBV5-4 to TRBJ1-1; TRBD1 matches at 8 bases. Germline V gene sequence: CDR1 SGHNT, CDR2 YYREEE (reference sequence). CDR3 length equals 14 residues. V dropped 4 bases and J dropped 0; count of bases not matched to a gene: 2. For the CDR3, the DNA is TGTGCCAGCAGCCCGACAGGGGTGAACACTGAAGCTTTCTTT. Protein product: CASSPTGVNTEAFF.

The chain carries TRBV10-3 and TRBJ1-6, with TRBD1 identical over 8 bases. Germline assignment: CDR1 ENHRY and CDR2 SYGVKD. This CDR3 is 16 amino acids long. With V trimmed by 5 bases and J by 5 bases, 8 bases remained unmatched. CDR3 DNA sequence: TGTGCCATCAGTCGGGTTGGGACAGGAAATAATTCACCCCTCCACTTT. Residues: CAISRVGTGNNSPLHF.

The rearrangement joins TRBV24-1 to TRBJ1-5; 8 bases are a match to TRBD1. Germline assignment: CDR1 KGHDR and CDR2 SFDVKD. The CDR3 covers 13 residues. After removal of 6 bases from V and 6 bases from J, the junction contained 3 bases not matched to a gene. The CDR3 DNA reads as TGTGCCACCAGTTGGACAGGGAGTCAGCCCCAGCATTTT. Translation gives CATSWTGSQPQHF.

The V and J genes are TRBV19 and TRBJ2-1; D is undetermined. The V end lost 0 bases, the J end lost 0 bases, and 18 bases lay between the germline ends. The CDR3 has 19 residues. Germline V lookup: CDR1 LNHDA, CDR2 SQIVND (reference sequence). In nucleotides, the CDR3 is TGTGCCAGTAGTATAGACATATCCTCTCAACCCAGCTCCTACAATGAGCAGTTCTTC. Protein sequence: CASSIDISSQPSSYNEQFF.